Presented here are 11 T cell receptor beta chains from one specimen sequenced in a study of blood T cell repertoires in COVID-19. Method: immunoSEQ multiplex PCR; TCRdb's copy keeps in-frame clones and lacks some. The sample yields roughly 260,000 clones, 70% to 90% seen once. The material sequenced was peripheral blood. The receptors were gathered from a woman in her 40s with acute or convalescent COVID-19.

This clone was recorded only once. V is TRBV20-1 and J is TRBJ1-2; 7 nucleotides match TRBD1. Germline loops: CDR1 DFQATT, CDR2 SNEGSKA (reference sequence). Unmatched junction bases numbered 5, after V lost 5 bases and J lost 8 bases. This CDR3 comprises 11 residues. The CDR3 region is CSAYTGAGYTF. CDR3 coding DNA: TGCAGTGCTTACACAGGGGCGGGCTACACCTTC.

CDR3: CASSLNRVGGYTF. The CDR3 nucleotides read TGTGCCAGCAGCTTGAACAGGGTTGGTGGCTACACCTTC. The chain employs TRBV5-6 and TRBJ1-2; a possible D gene is TRBD1 (6 bases). The germline V gene encodes CDR1 SGHDT and CDR2 YYEEEE. Trimming removed 1 base from V and 7 bases from J, with 11 bases in between. The CDR3 totals 13 residues.

In this sample, this clone turned up once. The chain employs TRBV11-2 and TRBJ1-1; 9 bases are a match to TRBD1. V gave up 6 bases and J gave up 1 base; unmatched junction bases: 6. This CDR3 spans 15 amino acids. Per the germline V gene, CDR1 is SGHAT and CDR2 is FQNNGV. Here the CDR3 reads CASRKRGQGNTEAFF. Written as DNA, the CDR3 is TGTGCCAGCAGAAAACGGGGACAGGGGAACACTGAAGCTTTCTTT.

Only a few counts were recorded for this clone. V and J are TRBV14 and TRBJ1-1, with D maybe TRBD1 (6 bases). Trimming shortened V by 4 bases and J by 7 bases, and 10 bases separated the two germline ends. Germline V gives CDR1 SGHDN, CDR2 FVKESK. The CDR3 totals 12 residues. The CDR3 coding sequence is TGTGCCAGCAGCCTCAGGGGTATTGAAGCTTTCTTT. Protein sequence: CASSLRGIEAFF.

The chain uses TRBV27 and TRBJ1-5; 7 bases line up with TRBD1. V lost 8 bases and J lost 6; bases outside the gene matches: 10. Germline V gives CDR1 MNHEY, CDR2 SMNVEV (reference sequence). The CDR3 has 14 residues. As DNA, the CDR3 is TGTGCCAGCGGAGAAGGGGGCTCGCGTCAGCCCCAGCATTTT. The encoded protein is CASGEGGSRQPQHF.

This chain connects TRBV11-3 to TRBJ2-2; D unresolved. The germline V gene encodes CDR1 SGHNT and CDR2 YENEEA. Trimming took 0 bases from V and 0 from J, leaving 5 bases between them. CDR3 size: 15 residues. The CDR3 DNA reads as TGTGCCAGCAGCTTAGACCCAGCGAACACCGGGGAGCTGTTTTTT. Its translation is CASSLDPANTGELFF.

V usage is TRBV2 and J usage is TRBJ1-5, with D maybe TRBD1 (6 bases). The CDR3 spans 13 residues. Germline V gene data show CDR1 as SNHLY and CDR2 as FYNNEI. The ends were cut back, 5 bases at V and 4 bases at J, with 9 bases in the middle. CDR3 in amino acids: CASSPTGNQPQHF. Here the CDR3 DNA reads TGTGCCAGCAGTCCTACAGGGAATCAGCCCCAGCATTTT.

The V and J genes are TRBV5-1 and TRBJ1-1; D might be TRBD1 (6 bases). Per germline, CDR1 SGHRS and CDR2 YFSETQ. V shed 3 bases and J shed 0 bases, with 12 bases lying between them. The CDR3 is made up of 15 amino acids. The CDR3 nucleotides are TGCGCCAGCAGCTACAGGGCTCTCGTGAACACTGAAGCTTTCTTT. Amino acid sequence: CASSYRALVNTEAFF.

The chain carries TRBV5-1 and TRBJ1-1; the D gene is possibly TRBD1 (6 bases). Between the trimmed V and J ends, which lost 0 bases and 4 bases, there was a span of 16 bases. The CDR3 runs to 16 residues. Germline assignment: CDR1 SGHRS and CDR2 YFSETQ. This CDR3 is CASSLAGTPLGTEAFF. The CDR3 DNA sequence: TGCGCCAGCAGCTTGGCCGGGACACCCTTGGGCACTGAAGCTTTCTTT.

The CDR3: CASSPERVPFYTF. The CDR3 DNA reads TGTGCCAGCTCACCAGAGCGAGTGCCCTTCTACACCTTC. The chain joins TRBV18 to TRBJ1-2; no firm D call. The V end lost 2 bases, the J end lost 10 bases, and 14 bases lay between the germline ends. This CDR3 comprises 13 residues. Germline CDR1 is KGHSH and CDR2 is LQKENI.

J is TRBJ1-4 and V is TRBV10-2; no definite D call. Trimming took 6 bases from V and 7 from J, leaving 15 bases between them. The CDR3 is made up of 14 amino acids. Per germline, CDR1 WSHSY and CDR2 SAAADI. In DNA form, the CDR3 reads TGCGCCAGCAGCGCGACCCCAGCAGGTGAAAAACTGTTTTTT. It codes for CASSATPAGEKLFF.